This TCR beta chain was profiled in a study of blood T cell repertoires in COVID-19. Germline V gene data show CDR1 as KGHSH and CDR2 as LQKENI. V gave up 5 bases and J gave up 0 bases, with 8 bases separating them. The CDR3 runs 14 residues. Clones were read by immunoSEQ multiplex PCR, and TCRdb kept only the in-frame ones, dropping some. The sample records some 200,000 clones, approximately 85% being singletons. Sequencing was done on a sample of peripheral blood. This TCR was recovered from a woman aged 65 to 85 with COVID-19, enrolled during active disease. This chain connects TRBV18 to TRBJ1-5; D ambiguous. For the CDR3, the DNA is TGTGCCAGCTCAGAACGCAGTAGCAATCAGCCCCAGCATTTT. It yields the protein CASSERSSNQPQHF. The variable domain in full, with the rest retrieved from reference TRBV18 and TRBJ1-5, is NAGVMQNPRHLVRRRGQEARLRCSPMKGHSHVYWYRQLPEEGLKFMVYLQKENIIDESGMPKERFSAEFPKEGPSILRIQQVVRGDSAAYFCASSERSSNQPQHFGDGTRLSIL.